The sequence of this T cell receptor beta chain was determined in a study of molecular identifiers for immune sequencing clone quantification. Germline V CDR1 and CDR2: SEHNR, FQNEAQ (reference sequence). Germline trimming cut 9 bases from V and 2 bases from J; bases unmatched to any gene: 10. The CDR3 has 14 residues. TCRdb redid the calling of the PCR reads with MiXCR, one entry per CDR3 protein. The repertoire includes 550,000 to 750,000 distinct CDR3 sequences, 15% to 20% of them detected once, and approximately 0.9% sits in the top ten. This clonotype showed up many times. This sequence joins TRBV7-9 and TRBJ2-7; 7 positions agree with TRBD1. The source material was naive CD8+ T cells from blood, with Jurkat cell RNA spiked in. Subset here: FACS-sorted CD8+CD4-CCR7+CD45RA+ naive T cells. The clonotype comes from a human donor in good health. Some libraries in this study had Jurkat cell RNA spiked in. The CDR3 DNA reads as TGTGCCAGTAGTTCGCCGGGACAGACCTACGAGCAGTACTTC. This translates into CASSSPGQTYEQYF.